This T cell receptor beta chain was documented in a study of TIL therapy for anti-PD-1-resistant metastatic lung cancer. Study overall: Tumors carried a median approximately 1.6 non-synonymous mutations per megabase.

The germline V gene has CDR1 SEHNR and CDR2 FQNEAQ (reference sequence). The CDR3 consists of 14 residues. V was pared by 1 base and J by 2 bases, with 7 bases between. Time point indicated: pre-treatment sample, taken before nivolumab and TIL therapy. Pleural nodules or supraclavicular lymph nodes made up most of the excised metastases sampled. This was the immunoSEQ v3 assay. Produced via immunoSEQ multiplex PCR; TCRdb's table is partial and in-frame only. The sample includes more than 90,000 clones, about 71% of them seen just once. The rearrangement uses TRBV7-9 and TRBJ2-3; D gene uncertain. Sequencing was performed on tumor tissue, taken at baseline. The source is a person aged 25-79 years with non-small cell lung cancer. The CDR3 sequence is CASSLGGYTDTQYF. The DNA for the CDR3 is TGTGCCAGCAGCTTAGGTGGCTACACAGATACGCAGTATTTT.